The 3 T cell receptor beta chains below come from one sample, sequenced in a study of quantifying T cell responses using KT2 cells. Overall study context: TCR alpha and beta constant-region primers primed reverse transcription of RNA.

Each cDNA got a UMI-containing oligo ligated at its 3' end. First-round PCR used around 4 cycles and beta primers RC1.1 and RC1.2 covering TRBC1 and TRBC2. TCRdb fed the UMI-ligation and nested PCR reads into MiXCR, producing one record per CDR3 protein. Of about 33,000 distinct CDR3 sequences listed, 10% are singletons. The sequencing input was PBMCs spiked with cells of the T cell clone KT2. Receptors were obtained from a human donor.

This CDR3 reads CASSLESVSATGRGEAFF. CDR3 nucleotides: TGCGCCAGCAGCTTGGAGAGCGTTTCAGCAACTGGAAGGGGTGAAGCTTTCTTT. This sequence joins TRBV5-1 and TRBJ1-1, with D possibly being TRBD1 (5 bases). CDR3 length: 18 amino acids. Germline lookup yields CDR1 SGHRS and CDR2 YFSETQ. The V end lost 0 bases, the J end lost 7 bases, and 25 bases lay between the germline ends.

There are a few counts of this clonotype. V is TRBV6-5 and J is TRBJ2-7; 8 positions agree with TRBD2. V lost 6 bases to trimming and J lost 0 bases; unmatched junction nucleotides: 7. Germline loops: CDR1 MNHEY, CDR2 SVGAGI. The CDR3 has 15 residues. The CDR3 protein is CASSSAAGGSYEQYF. The CDR3 DNA reads TGTGCCAGCAGCTCGGCGGCGGGGGGCTCCTACGAGCAGTACTTC.

This clonotype was detected ten times or more. This chain joins TRBV6-5 and TRBJ2-1, with TRBD1 matching 11 bases. The CDR3 runs 16 residues. Trimming removed 5 bases from V and 6 bases from J; junction bases left unmatched: 9. CDR1 is MNHEY and CDR2 is SVGAGI in the germline V gene. This CDR3 is CASSPSSGTGGNEQFF. CDR3 DNA: TGTGCCAGCAGTCCCTCATCCGGGACAGGGGGCAATGAGCAGTTCTTC.